This is a list of T cell receptor beta chains from one sample in a study of Graves' ophthalmopathy and Graves' hyperthyroidism. A single record per CDR3 protein comes from TCRdb applying MiXCR to the multiplex PCR reads. The repertoire holds 40,000 to 50,000 distinct CDR3 sequences, with 52% as singletons. Material for sequencing was peripheral blood. These receptors all come from an adult man with Graves' ophthalmopathy. CDR3s include the opening cysteine and the closing phenylalanine or tryptophan. The D gene is left open where the match is weak. Size is omitted from some rows. Given values are once, few, many or a class for expanded clones.

abundance: -; v_gene: TRBV7-9; j_gene: TRBJ2-7; d_gene: -; CDR3nt: TGTGTCAGCTGCTCGAGCTCCTACGAGCAGTGCTTC; CDR3aa: CVSCSSSYEQCF
abundance: many; v_gene: TRBV6-4; j_gene: TRBJ2-3; d_gene: -; CDR3nt: TGTGCCAGCAGTGAACAGGGCACAGATACGCAGTATTTT; CDR3aa: CASSEQGTDTQYF
abundance: many; v_gene: TRBV5-5; j_gene: TRBJ1-2; d_gene: TRBD1; CDR3nt: TGTGCCAGCAGCTTCCAGGGACAGGGGCTAGCTAACTATGGCTACACCTTC; CDR3aa: CASSFQGQGLANYGYTF
abundance: -; v_gene: TRBV12-3/TRBV12-4; j_gene: TRBJ2-3; d_gene: -; CDR3nt: TGTGCCAGCGGTTTAGGGGGGCCTAGCACAGATACGCAGTATTTT; CDR3aa: CASGLGGPSTDTQYF
abundance: once; v_gene: TRBV7-3; j_gene: TRBJ2-6; d_gene: -; CDR3nt: TGTGCCAGCAGCGCCGGACAACGAGAAGGCTCTGGGGCCAACGTCCTGACTTTC; CDR3aa: CASSAGQREGSGANVLTF
abundance: many; v_gene: TRBV6-5; j_gene: TRBJ2-7; d_gene: TRBD2; CDR3nt: TGTGCCAGCAGATCCATCGAGCAAGGACTAGCGGGAGACTACGAGCAGTACTTC; CDR3aa: CASRSIEQGLAGDYEQYF
abundance: medium-sized; v_gene: TRBV7-3; j_gene: TRBJ2-1; d_gene: -; CDR3nt: TGTGCCAGCAGCTTCGGAGCCTTGGGTGAGCAGTTCTTC; CDR3aa: CASSFGALGEQFF
abundance: -; v_gene: TRBV5-1; j_gene: TRBJ2-7; d_gene: TRBD2; CDR3nt: TGCGCCAGCAGCTTGGGACTAGCGGGAGGGAGTCACTACGAGCAGTACTTC; CDR3aa: CASSLGLAGGSHYEQYF
abundance: many; v_gene: TRBV4-1; j_gene: TRBJ1-5; d_gene: -; CDR3nt: TGCGCCAGCAGCCAAGGGCGAAATCAGCCCCAGCATTTT; CDR3aa: CASSQGRNQPQHF
abundance: many; v_gene: TRBV7-3; j_gene: TRBJ2-3; d_gene: -; CDR3nt: TGTGCCAGCAGCTTAAGCCCAGGAAAATCGGGCACAGATACGCAGTATTTT; CDR3aa: CASSLSPGKSGTDTQYF
abundance: -; v_gene: TRBV25-1; j_gene: TRBJ1-4; d_gene: -; CDR3nt: TGTGCCAGCAGTGGACTCGGCAATGAAAAACTGTTTTTT; CDR3aa: CASSGLGNEKLFF
abundance: -; v_gene: TRBV4-2; j_gene: TRBJ1-1; d_gene: -; CDR3nt: TGTGCCAGCAGCCAAGCTAGCGGGGGGACGAACACTGAAGCTTTCTTT; CDR3aa: CASSQASGGTNTEAFF
abundance: many; v_gene: TRBV9; j_gene: TRBJ2-7; d_gene: -; CDR3nt: TGTGCCAGCAGCGTAGCCGAGACAGGTCACGACGAGCAGTACTTC; CDR3aa: CASSVAETGHDEQYF
abundance: medium-sized; v_gene: TRBV7-3; j_gene: TRBJ2-1; d_gene: TRBD2; CDR3nt: TGTGCCAGCAGATCCGGGACTAGCTCCTACAATGAGCAGTTCTTC; CDR3aa: CASRSGTSSYNEQFF
abundance: many; v_gene: TRBV11-2; j_gene: TRBJ2-5; d_gene: TRBD1; CDR3nt: TGTGCCAGCAGCCCCGGGACAGGGGTGTTGGAGACCCAGTACTTC; CDR3aa: CASSPGTGVLETQYF
abundance: -; v_gene: TRBV19; j_gene: TRBJ2-3; d_gene: -; CDR3nt: TGTGCCAGTAGTCCCCGAGCCGAAAACACAGATACGCAGTATTTT; CDR3aa: CASSPRAENTDTQYF
abundance: -; v_gene: TRBV9; j_gene: TRBJ2-4; d_gene: -; CDR3nt: TGTGCCAGCACCCCAGGAACAGGGAGCAACGTTCAGTACTTC; CDR3aa: CASTPGTGSNVQYF
abundance: many; v_gene: TRBV5-8; j_gene: TRBJ2-5; d_gene: TRBD1; CDR3nt: TGTGCCAGCAGCTTGGAGACAGGGGCTCGGGAGACCCAGTACTTC; CDR3aa: CASSLETGARETQYF
abundance: -; v_gene: TRBV2; j_gene: TRBJ2-7; d_gene: TRBD2; CDR3nt: TGTGCCAGCAGCCTCCTGACTAGCGGGAGCGAGCAGTACTTC; CDR3aa: CASSLLTSGSEQYF
abundance: many; v_gene: TRBV11-2; j_gene: TRBJ1-5; d_gene: -; CDR3nt: TGTGCCAGCAGCTTAGACCGACACCCTAATCAGCCCCAGCATTTT; CDR3aa: CASSLDRHPNQPQHF
abundance: medium-sized; v_gene: TRBV19; j_gene: TRBJ1-1; d_gene: -; CDR3nt: TGTGCCAGTAGTTGGTCGAACACTGAAGCTTTCTTT; CDR3aa: CASSWSNTEAFF
abundance: once; v_gene: TRBV9; j_gene: TRBJ2-3; d_gene: TRBD1; CDR3nt: TGTGCCAGCAGCGTGACGGACAGGCGCACAGATACGCAGTATTTT; CDR3aa: CASSVTDRRTDTQYF
abundance: -; v_gene: TRBV7-9; j_gene: TRBJ2-7; d_gene: TRBD1; CDR3nt: TGTGCCAGCGCCCTTACCGGGACAGTCTACGAGCAGTACTTC; CDR3aa: CASALTGTVYEQYF
abundance: -; v_gene: TRBV5-1; j_gene: TRBJ1-2; d_gene: -; CDR3nt: TGCGCCAGCAGCTATGGGACTGGAAATTATGGCTACACCTTC; CDR3aa: CASSYGTGNYGYTF
abundance: -; v_gene: TRBV6-2/TRBV6-3; j_gene: TRBJ1-5; d_gene: -; CDR3nt: TGTGCCAGCACCAATCGGGACAACAGGCGAGGGGCCCAGCGTTTT; CDR3aa: CASTNRDNRRGAQRF
abundance: few; v_gene: TRBV29-1; j_gene: TRBJ2-1; d_gene: TRBD2; CDR3nt: TGCAGCGTTGGGCCGCGACTAGCTCTCAATGAGCAGTTCTTC; CDR3aa: CSVGPRLALNEQFF
abundance: -; v_gene: TRBV7-8; j_gene: TRBJ2-1; d_gene: -; CDR3nt: TGTGCCAGCAGCGTGAACATTTTAGGGGAGCAGTTCTTC; CDR3aa: CASSVNILGEQFF
abundance: many; v_gene: TRBV4-2; j_gene: TRBJ2-6; d_gene: -; CDR3nt: TGTGCCAGCAGCCAAGAACAGGGAGGCAGCTCTGGGGCCAACGTCCTGACTTTC; CDR3aa: CASSQEQGGSSGANVLTF
abundance: -; v_gene: TRBV4-1; j_gene: TRBJ2-4; d_gene: -; CDR3nt: TGCGCCAGCAGCCACCGGGGAGCGGCCAAAAACATTCAGTACTTC; CDR3aa: CASSHRGAAKNIQYF
abundance: many; v_gene: TRBV5-1; j_gene: TRBJ2-6; d_gene: TRBD1; CDR3nt: TGCGCCAGCAGCCCGTTGGGACAGGAGGTCTCTGGGGCCAACGTCCTGACTTTC; CDR3aa: CASSPLGQEVSGANVLTF
abundance: few; v_gene: TRBV5-4; j_gene: TRBJ2-1; d_gene: -; CDR3nt: TGTGCCAGCAGTCGACCAGGGGTGAACACTGAGCAGTTCTTC; CDR3aa: CASSRPGVNTEQFF
abundance: -; v_gene: TRBV5-1; j_gene: TRBJ2-5; d_gene: TRBD2; CDR3nt: TGCGCCAGCAGCTTGGGCGCGGGGGGGCATGAGACCCAATGCTTC; CDR3aa: CASSLGAGGHETQCF
abundance: few; v_gene: TRBV30; j_gene: TRBJ1-6; d_gene: -; CDR3nt: TGTGCCGGATACGACGGGGGCAACTATAATTCACCCCTCCACTTT; CDR3aa: CAGYDGGNYNSPLHF
abundance: -; v_gene: TRBV7-9; j_gene: TRBJ2-7; d_gene: -; CDR3nt: TGTGCCAGCAGCTTCGAGTCCGCCTTCGGGGGCTACGAGCAGTACTTC; CDR3aa: CASSFESAFGGYEQYF
abundance: -; v_gene: TRBV20-1; j_gene: TRBJ2-7; d_gene: TRBD1; CDR3nt: TGCAGTGTTAAACCAGAAGACAGGGTATTGGGGGACGAGCAGTACTTC; CDR3aa: CSVKPEDRVLGDEQYF
abundance: -; v_gene: TRBV15; j_gene: TRBJ2-1; d_gene: -; CDR3nt: TGTGCCACCAGCAGAGGGGGGCCCCTTAATGTGCAGTTCTTC; CDR3aa: CATSRGGPLNVQFF
abundance: many; v_gene: TRBV5-1; j_gene: TRBJ2-2; d_gene: -; CDR3nt: TGCGCCAGCAGAGGCAGCGTGGACACCGGGGAGCTGTTTTTT; CDR3aa: CASRGSVDTGELFF
abundance: many; v_gene: TRBV7-2; j_gene: TRBJ2-1; d_gene: TRBD2; CDR3nt: TGTGCCAGCAGCACAAAACCGGGACTAGCGGCCTACAATGAGCAGTTCTTC; CDR3aa: CASSTKPGLAAYNEQFF
abundance: few; v_gene: TRBV6-5; j_gene: TRBJ1-3; d_gene: -; CDR3nt: TGTGCCAGCTCGAATGGAAACACCATATATTTT; CDR3aa: CASSNGNTIYF
abundance: many; v_gene: TRBV12-3/TRBV12-4; j_gene: TRBJ1-5; d_gene: -; CDR3nt: TGTGCCAGCAGTCTTGGGGTAAGGAGCCAGCCCCAGCATTTT; CDR3aa: CASSLGVRSQPQHF
abundance: many; v_gene: TRBV27; j_gene: TRBJ2-5; d_gene: -; CDR3nt: TGTGCCAGCCGGCGGGCGTCCCCTATGGAGACCCAGTACTTC; CDR3aa: CASRRASPMETQYF
abundance: once; v_gene: TRBV4-1; j_gene: TRBJ2-5; d_gene: TRBD2; CDR3nt: TGCGCCAGCAGCCCCGGACTAGCGGGACAAGAGACCCAGTACTTC; CDR3aa: CASSPGLAGQETQYF